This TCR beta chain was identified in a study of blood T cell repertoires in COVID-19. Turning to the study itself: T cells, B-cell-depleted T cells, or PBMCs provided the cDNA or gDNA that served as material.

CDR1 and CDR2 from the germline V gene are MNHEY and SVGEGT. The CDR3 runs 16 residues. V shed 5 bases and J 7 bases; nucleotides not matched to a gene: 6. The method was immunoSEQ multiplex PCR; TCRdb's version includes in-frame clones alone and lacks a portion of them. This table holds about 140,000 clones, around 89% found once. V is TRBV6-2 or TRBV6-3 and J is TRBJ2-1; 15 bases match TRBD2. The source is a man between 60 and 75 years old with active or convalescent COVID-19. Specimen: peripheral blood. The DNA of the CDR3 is TGTGCCAGCAGTCCACCGGGACTAGCGGGAGGTAATGAGCAGTTCTTC. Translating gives CASSPPGLAGGNEQFF.